A single sample gave rise to the 16 T cell receptor beta chains below, sequenced in a study of T cell responses to AZD1222 COVID-19 vaccine. The data were produced by immunoSEQ multiplex PCR, yet TCRdb's version contains in-frame clones alone and is incomplete. Here the sample spans about 100,000 clones, around 87% being singletons. This material consisted of peripheral blood, taken on day 0 of AZD1222 vaccination. These receptors originate from an adult in good health.

This chain links TRBV29-1 with TRBJ1-1, with 8 bases matching TRBD1. Germline V lookup: CDR1 SQVTM, CDR2 ANQGSEA. J lost 3 bases, V lost 2 bases, and 5 bases had no gene match. The CDR3 spans 14 residues. This CDR3 is CSVETDRAHTEAFF. The DNA for the CDR3 is TGCAGCGTTGAAACGGACAGGGCGCACACTGAAGCTTTCTTT.

V and J are TRBV6-5 and TRBJ2-7; 7 bases are a match to TRBD2. With V trimmed by 4 bases and J by 4 bases, 7 bases remained unmatched. The CDR3 spans 14 residues. The germline CDR1 and CDR2 sequences are MNHEY and SVGAGI. CDR3 coding DNA: TGTGCCAGCAGTTTAGGGCAGGGAGGGTACGAGCAGTACTTC. Translation: CASSLGQGGYEQYF.

There are a few counts of this clone. The rearrangement uses TRBV28 and TRBJ2-1; 12 bases are shared with TRBD2. The V gene end was trimmed by 6 bases and the J gene end by 9 bases; junction bases not matched to a gene: 12. Germline loops: CDR1 MDHEN, CDR2 SYDVKM. The CDR3 extends over 16 amino acids. CDR3 nucleotide sequence: TGTGCCAGCAGACCAGTCCTAGCGGGAGGGCCCAGTGAGCAGTTCTTC. Its protein is CASRPVLAGGPSEQFF.

The V gene is TRBV5-1, the J gene TRBJ1-2; D gene ambiguous. The ends were cut back, 0 bases at V and 2 bases at J, with 8 bases in the middle. This CDR3 region has 14 residues. Germline CDR1 and CDR2: SGHRS and YFSETQ. The CDR3 region is CASSLEAKNYGYTF. For the CDR3, the DNA is TGCGCCAGCAGCTTGGAAGCCAAAAACTATGGCTACACCTTC.

The V call is TRBV23-1, the J call TRBJ2-1; D is unclear. TRBV23-1 is given ORF status, its function remaining uncertain. Trimming took 7 bases from V and 4 from J, leaving 5 bases between them. The CDR3 is made up of 11 amino acids. CDR3: CASITYNEQFF. The CDR3 bases are TGCGCCAGCATTACTTACAATGAGCAGTTCTTC.

The chain combines TRBV5-4 with TRBJ2-5; TRBD2 matches at 11 bases. After removal of 0 bases from V and 5 bases from J, the junction contained 6 bases not matched to a gene. Germline V CDR1 and CDR2: SGHNT, YYREEE (reference sequence). The CDR3 spans 16 residues. CDR3 amino acids: CASSLGGTSGFETQYF. The DNA of the CDR3 is TGTGCCAGCAGCTTGGGTGGGACTAGCGGCTTTGAGACCCAGTACTTC.

V and J are TRBV9 and TRBJ2-3; TRBD2 agrees at 13 bases. The CDR3 has 16 residues. V lost 3 bases, J lost 6 bases, and 7 bases stayed unmatched. CDR1 is SGDLS, CDR2 YYNGEE, per germline. CDR3 nucleotides: TGTGCCAGCAGCGCTACACTAGCGGGAGGGCCCGATACGCAGTATTTT. Translation gives CASSATLAGGPDTQYF.

In its sample, this clone was seen a few times. One end of the junction does not line up with germline, which may come from a read error. This sequence joins TRBV20-1 and TRBJ1-1; D is unresolved. This CDR3 comprises 8 residues. Per germline, CDR1 DFQATT and CDR2 SNEGSKA (reference sequence). This chain's CDR3 is CSARDRAF. In nucleotides, the CDR3 is TGCAGTGCTAGAGATCGGGCCTTT.

The chain carries TRBV19 and TRBJ1-5; perhaps TRBD1 as D (5 bases). V was pared by 8 bases and J by 7 bases, with 21 bases between. The CDR3 has 15 amino acids. In germline, CDR1 is LNHDA, CDR2 SQIVND (reference sequence). The CDR3 DNA follows: TGTGCCAGTCGAGGCCAGGGAAAATACCACCAGCCCCAGCATTTT. Protein: CASRGQGKYHQPQHF. The full variable domain, rest sourced from reference TRBV19 and TRBJ1-5, is DGGITQSPKYLFRKEGQNVTLSCEQNLNHDAMYWYRQDPGQGLRLIYYSQIVNDFQKGDIAEGYSVSREKKESFPLTVTSAQKNPTAFYLCASRGQGKYHQPQHFGDGTRLSIL.

The chain joins TRBV6-1 to TRBJ2-4; D is unclear. The CDR3 is 12 residues long. The germline V and J ends were trimmed by 8 bases and 9 bases, with 14 bases remaining between them. From germline, CDR1 is MNHNS and CDR2 SASEGT. DNA for the CDR3: TGTGCCAGCTCGGTGTCAAAGGGCATTCAGTACTTC. This translates into CASSVSKGIQYF.

The chain carries TRBV11-2 and TRBJ2-2; 9 positions match TRBD1. The CDR3 consists of 16 residues. Germline V gene lookup returns CDR1 SGHAT and CDR2 FQNNGV. J was trimmed by 2 bases and V by 1 base; bases with no gene match: 2. In DNA, the CDR3 is TGTGCCAGCAGCTTAGCAACAGGGGGCAACACCGGGGAGCTGTTTTTT. It yields the protein CASSLATGGNTGELFF.

This chain joins TRBV7-8 and TRBJ1-3; D ambiguous. There are 12 residues in the CDR3. V was pared by 5 bases and J by 3 bases, with 5 bases between. Looked up from germline, CDR1 is SGHVS and CDR2 is FQNEAQ. CDR3 in amino acids: CASSPGGNTIYF. As DNA, the CDR3 is TGTGCCAGCAGCCCAGGTGGAAACACCATATATTTT.

V usage is TRBV6-1 and J usage is TRBJ2-7; 10 bases match TRBD2. From germline, CDR1 is MNHNS and CDR2 SASEGT. V dropped 8 bases and J dropped 3; count of bases not matched to a gene: 16. The CDR3 consists of 17 residues. The CDR3 spells CASGAWRLAGGNYEQYF. DNA for the CDR3: TGTGCCAGCGGTGCCTGGAGACTAGCGGGTGGGAACTACGAGCAGTACTTC.

The CDR3 loop reads CASSLGQTQETQYF. CDR3 nucleotides: TGCGCCAGCAGCTTGGGGCAGACTCAAGAGACCCAGTACTTC. The chain carries TRBV5-1 and TRBJ2-5; D is undetermined. CDR3 size: 14 residues. Germline values: CDR1 SGHRS, CDR2 YFSETQ. The germline V and J ends were trimmed by 0 bases and 2 bases, with 8 bases remaining between them.

The rearrangement links TRBV10-3 to TRBJ2-3; D is possibly TRBD2 (5 bases). CDR1 and CDR2 from the germline V gene are ENHRY and SYGVKD. Trimming pared 7 bases from V and 2 bases from J, leaving 19 bases between. This CDR3 has 16 residues. DNA for the CDR3: TGTGCCATCAAGAAGGGCGCAGGACTCGTCACAGATACGCAGTATTTT. This translates into CAIKKGAGLVTDTQYF.

The chain recombines TRBV4-3 with TRBJ1-1, with 7 bases identical to TRBD1. The CDR3 covers 16 residues. V lost 1 base to trimming and J lost 4 bases; unmatched junction nucleotides: 9. Germline V gives CDR1 LGHNA, CDR2 YSLEER. The DNA for the CDR3 is TGCGCCAGCAGCCAAGGCAGGGGGAGTTATGGCACTGAAGCTTTCTTT. This encodes CASSQGRGSYGTEAFF.